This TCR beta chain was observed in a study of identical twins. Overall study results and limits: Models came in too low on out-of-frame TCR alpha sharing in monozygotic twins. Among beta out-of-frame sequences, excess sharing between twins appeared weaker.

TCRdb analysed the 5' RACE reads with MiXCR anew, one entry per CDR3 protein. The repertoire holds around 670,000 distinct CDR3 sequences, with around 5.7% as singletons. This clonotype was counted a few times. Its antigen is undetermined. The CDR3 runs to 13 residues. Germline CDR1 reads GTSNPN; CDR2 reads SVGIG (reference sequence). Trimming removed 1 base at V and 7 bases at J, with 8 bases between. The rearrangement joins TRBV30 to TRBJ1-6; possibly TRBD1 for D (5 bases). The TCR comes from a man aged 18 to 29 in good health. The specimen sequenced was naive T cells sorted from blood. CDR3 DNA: TGTGCCTGGAGTGCGGCAGGGAATTCACCCCTCCACTTT. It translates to CAWSAAGNSPLHF.